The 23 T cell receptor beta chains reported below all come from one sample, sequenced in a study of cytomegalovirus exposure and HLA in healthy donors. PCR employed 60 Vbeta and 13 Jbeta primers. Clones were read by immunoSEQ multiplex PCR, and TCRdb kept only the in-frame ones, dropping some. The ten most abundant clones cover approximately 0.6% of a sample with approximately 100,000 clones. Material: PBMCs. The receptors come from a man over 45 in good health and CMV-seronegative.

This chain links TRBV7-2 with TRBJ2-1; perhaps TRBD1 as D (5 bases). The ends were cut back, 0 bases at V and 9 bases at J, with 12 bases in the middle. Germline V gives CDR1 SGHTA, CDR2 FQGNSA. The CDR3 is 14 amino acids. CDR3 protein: CASSLAQLRGEQFF. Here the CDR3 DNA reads TGTGCCAGCAGCTTAGCCCAGTTAAGGGGTGAGCAGTTCTTC.

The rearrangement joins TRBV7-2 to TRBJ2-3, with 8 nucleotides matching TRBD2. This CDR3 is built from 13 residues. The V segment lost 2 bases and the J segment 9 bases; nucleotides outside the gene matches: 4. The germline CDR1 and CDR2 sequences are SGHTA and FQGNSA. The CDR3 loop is CASSLSRLATQYF. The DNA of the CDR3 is TGTGCCAGCAGCTTATCCCGACTAGCGACGCAGTATTTT.

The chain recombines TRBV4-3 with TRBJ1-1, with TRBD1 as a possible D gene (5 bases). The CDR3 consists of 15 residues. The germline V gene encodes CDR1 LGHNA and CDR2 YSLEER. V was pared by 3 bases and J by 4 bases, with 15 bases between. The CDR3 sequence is CASSQTVEPPTEAFF. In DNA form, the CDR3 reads TGCGCCAGCAGCCAGACAGTAGAGCCCCCCACTGAAGCTTTCTTT.

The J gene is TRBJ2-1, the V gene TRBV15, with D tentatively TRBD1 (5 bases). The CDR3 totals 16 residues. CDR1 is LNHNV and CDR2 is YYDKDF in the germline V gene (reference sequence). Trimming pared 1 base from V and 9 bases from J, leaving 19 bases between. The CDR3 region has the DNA TGTGCCACCAGCAGAGTAGGGGAAGGATATTGGGCTGAGCAGTTCTTC. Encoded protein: CATSRVGEGYWAEQFF.

The DNA for the CDR3 is TGTGCCAGCAGTCGGGAGGGCGAGCAGTACTTC. Translation gives CASSREGEQYF. The chain combines TRBV6-5 with TRBJ2-7, with 8 bases identical to TRBD2. The germline V gene encodes CDR1 MNHEY and CDR2 SVGAGI. V shed 5 bases and J 6 bases; nucleotides not matched to a gene: 0. The CDR3 extends over 11 amino acids.

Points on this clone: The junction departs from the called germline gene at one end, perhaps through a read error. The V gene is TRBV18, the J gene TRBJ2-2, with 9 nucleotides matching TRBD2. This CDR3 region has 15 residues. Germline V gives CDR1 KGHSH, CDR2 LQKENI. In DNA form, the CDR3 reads TGTGCCAGTTCACCAAGGACTAGCGTCGCCGGGGAGCTGTTTTTT. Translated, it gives CASSPRTSVAGELFF.

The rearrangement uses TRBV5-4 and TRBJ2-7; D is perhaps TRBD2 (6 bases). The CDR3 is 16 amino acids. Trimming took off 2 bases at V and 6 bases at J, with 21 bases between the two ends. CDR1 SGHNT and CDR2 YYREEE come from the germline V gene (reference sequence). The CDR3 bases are TGTGCCAGCAGCTTCCGCCTGACGGTTACCGGGAGCGAGCAGTACTTC. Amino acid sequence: CASSFRLTVTGSEQYF.

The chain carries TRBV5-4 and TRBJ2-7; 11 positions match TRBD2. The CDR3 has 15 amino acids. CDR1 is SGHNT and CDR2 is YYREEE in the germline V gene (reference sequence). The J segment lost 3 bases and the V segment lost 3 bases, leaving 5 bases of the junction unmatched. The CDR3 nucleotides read TGTGCCAGCAGCTCCCAAGGGACTAGCGGCTACGAGCAGTACTTC. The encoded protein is CASSSQGTSGYEQYF.

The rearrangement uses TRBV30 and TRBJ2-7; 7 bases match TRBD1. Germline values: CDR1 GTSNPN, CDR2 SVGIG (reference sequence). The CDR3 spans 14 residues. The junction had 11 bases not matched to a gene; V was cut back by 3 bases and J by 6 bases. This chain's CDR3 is CAWSDKGQSGEQYF. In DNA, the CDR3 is TGTGCCTGGAGCGACAAGGGACAGTCGGGCGAGCAGTACTTC.

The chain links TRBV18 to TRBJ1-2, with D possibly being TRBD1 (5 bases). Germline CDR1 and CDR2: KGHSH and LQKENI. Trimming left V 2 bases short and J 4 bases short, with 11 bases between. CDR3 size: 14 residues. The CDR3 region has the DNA TGTGCCAGCTCACCAATGCCACAGGTCTATGGCTACACCTTC. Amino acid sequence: CASSPMPQVYGYTF.

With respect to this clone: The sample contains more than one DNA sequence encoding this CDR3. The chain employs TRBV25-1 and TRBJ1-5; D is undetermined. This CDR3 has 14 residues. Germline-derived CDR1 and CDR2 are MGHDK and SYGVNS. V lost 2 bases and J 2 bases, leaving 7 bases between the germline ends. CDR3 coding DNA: TGTGCCAGCAGTGAAGGCGGGGGCAATCAGCCCCAGCATTTT. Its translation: CASSEGGGNQPQHF.

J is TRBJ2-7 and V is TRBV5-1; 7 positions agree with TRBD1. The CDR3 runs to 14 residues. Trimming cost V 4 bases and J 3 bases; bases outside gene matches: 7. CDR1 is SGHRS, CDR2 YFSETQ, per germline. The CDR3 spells CASSTDRVYYEQYF. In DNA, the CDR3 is TGCGCCAGCAGCACAGACAGGGTCTACTACGAGCAGTACTTC.

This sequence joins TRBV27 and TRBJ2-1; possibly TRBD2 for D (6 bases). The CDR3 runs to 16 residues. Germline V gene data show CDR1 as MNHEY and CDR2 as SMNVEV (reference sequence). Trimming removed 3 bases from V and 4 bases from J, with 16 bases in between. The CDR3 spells CASSFQRVLSYNEQFF. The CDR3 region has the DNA TGTGCCAGCAGTTTCCAGCGGGTGTTGTCATACAATGAGCAGTTCTTC.

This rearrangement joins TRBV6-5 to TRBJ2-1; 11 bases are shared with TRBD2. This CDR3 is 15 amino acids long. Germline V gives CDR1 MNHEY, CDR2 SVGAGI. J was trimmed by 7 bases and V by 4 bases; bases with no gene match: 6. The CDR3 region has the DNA TGTGCCAGCAGTTCCGGGACTAGCGGTAGGAATGAGCAGTTCTTC. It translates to CASSSGTSGRNEQFF.

This CDR3 reads CASSPPWELANSPLHF. CDR3 coding DNA: TGTGCCAGCAGCCCCCCCTGGGAGCTGGCAAATTCACCCCTCCACTTT. The V call is TRBV11-2, the J call TRBJ1-6, with D uncertain. Germline V CDR1 and CDR2: SGHAT, FQNNGV. The CDR3 covers 16 residues. Trimming removed 5 bases at V and 7 bases at J, with 18 bases between. The variable domain in full, with the rest retrieved from reference TRBV11-2 and TRBJ1-6, is EAGVAQSPRYKIIEKRQSVAFWCNPISGHATLYWYQQILGQGPKLLIQFQNNGVVDDSQLPKDRFSAERLKGVDSTLKIQPAKLEDSAVYLCASSPPWELANSPLHFGNGTRLTVT.

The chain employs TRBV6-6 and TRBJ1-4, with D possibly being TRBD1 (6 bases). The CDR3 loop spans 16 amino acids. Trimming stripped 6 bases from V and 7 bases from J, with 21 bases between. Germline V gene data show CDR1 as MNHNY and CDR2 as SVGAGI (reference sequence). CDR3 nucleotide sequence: TGTGCCAGCAGAGACCGTAAAACAGGGAAGGGTGAAAAACTGTTTTTT. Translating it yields CASRDRKTGKGEKLFF.

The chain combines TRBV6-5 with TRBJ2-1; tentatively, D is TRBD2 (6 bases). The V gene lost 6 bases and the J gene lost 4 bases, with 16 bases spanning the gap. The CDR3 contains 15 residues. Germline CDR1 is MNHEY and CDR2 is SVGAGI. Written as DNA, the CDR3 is TGTGCCAGCAGCCCCCCGGGGGTGAGGTACAATGAGCAGTTCTTC. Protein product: CASSPPGVRYNEQFF.

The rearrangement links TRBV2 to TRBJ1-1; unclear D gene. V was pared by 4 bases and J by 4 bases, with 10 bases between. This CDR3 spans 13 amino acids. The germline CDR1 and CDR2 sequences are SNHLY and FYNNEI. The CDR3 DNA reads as TGTGCCAGCAGTGCGGCGAGGCCCACTGAAGCTTTCTTT. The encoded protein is CASSAARPTEAFF.

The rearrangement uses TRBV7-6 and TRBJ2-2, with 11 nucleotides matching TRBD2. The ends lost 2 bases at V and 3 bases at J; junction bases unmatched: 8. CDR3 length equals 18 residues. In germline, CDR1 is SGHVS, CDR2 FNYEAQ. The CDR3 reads CASSLYPSGGLDTGELFF. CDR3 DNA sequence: TGTGCCAGCAGCTTATATCCTAGCGGGGGGTTGGACACCGGGGAGCTGTTTTTT.

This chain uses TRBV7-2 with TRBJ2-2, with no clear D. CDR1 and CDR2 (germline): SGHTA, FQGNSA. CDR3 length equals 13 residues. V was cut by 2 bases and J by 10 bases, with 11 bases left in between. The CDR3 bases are TGTGCCAGCAGCTTACAACAACGTGTGGAGCTGTTTTTT. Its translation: CASSLQQRVELFF.

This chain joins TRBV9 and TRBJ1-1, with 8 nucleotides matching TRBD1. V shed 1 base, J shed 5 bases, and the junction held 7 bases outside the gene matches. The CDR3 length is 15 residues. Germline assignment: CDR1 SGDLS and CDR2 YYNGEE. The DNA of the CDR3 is TGTGCCAGCAGCGTAATGTCAGGGGGCGTAACTGAAGCTTTCTTT. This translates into CASSVMSGGVTEAFF.

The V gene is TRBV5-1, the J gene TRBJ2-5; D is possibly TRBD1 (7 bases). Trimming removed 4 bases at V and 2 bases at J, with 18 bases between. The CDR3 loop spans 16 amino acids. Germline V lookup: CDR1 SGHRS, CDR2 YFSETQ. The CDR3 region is CASSERQGGLQETQYF. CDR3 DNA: TGCGCCAGCAGCGAGAGGCAGGGGGGCCTACAAGAGACCCAGTACTTC. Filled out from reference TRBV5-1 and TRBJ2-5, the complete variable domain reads KAGVTQTPRYLIKTRGQQVTLSCSPISGHRSVSWYQQTPGQGLQFLFEYFSETQRNKGNFPGRFSGRQFSNSRSEMNVSTLELGDSALYLCASSERQGGLQETQYFGPGTRLLVL.

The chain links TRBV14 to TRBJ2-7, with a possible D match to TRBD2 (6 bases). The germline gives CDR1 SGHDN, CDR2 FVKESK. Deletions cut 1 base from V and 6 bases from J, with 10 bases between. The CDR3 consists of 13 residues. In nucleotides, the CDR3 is TGTGCCAGCAGCCAAGTAGGAGGGCGCGAGCAGTACTTC. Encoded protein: CASSQVGGREQYF.